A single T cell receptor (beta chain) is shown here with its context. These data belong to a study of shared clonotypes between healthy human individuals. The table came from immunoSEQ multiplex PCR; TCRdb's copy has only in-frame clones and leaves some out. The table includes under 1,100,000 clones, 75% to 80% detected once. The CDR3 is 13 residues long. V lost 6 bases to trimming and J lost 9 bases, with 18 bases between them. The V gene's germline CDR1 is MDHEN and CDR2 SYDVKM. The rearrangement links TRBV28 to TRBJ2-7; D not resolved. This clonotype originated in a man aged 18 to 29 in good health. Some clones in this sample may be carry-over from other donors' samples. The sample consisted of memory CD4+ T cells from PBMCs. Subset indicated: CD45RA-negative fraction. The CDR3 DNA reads TGTGCCAGCAGCCCCCCGGACGGAGCAGGGCAGTACTTC. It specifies CASSPPDGAGQYF.